This entry features one T cell receptor (beta chain) sequence. This clone's antigen is unknown. At one end the junction does not follow the germline gene, possibly because of a read error. Based on the germline V gene (reference sequence), the CDR1 and CDR2 sequences are SEHNR and FQNEAQ. The CDR3 spans 13 residues, from the cysteine through the phenylalanine. Only CDR3 DNA remains: 39 bases, in frame from the first base. These data come from a study of blood T cells in healthy people across ages (dated by TCRdb to the mid-2010s). The study in broad terms: In model experiments, template switching captured about one uniquely barcoded TCR beta cDNA molecule for every two T cells. Using deep sequencing normalized with unique cDNA molecular identifiers, the study measured how TCR beta repertoire diversity changes with age. The donors were split into four age groups: young (average about 15 years), middle-aged (39), aged (around 67) and long-lived (under 90). Donors of different ages were randomly distributed across sequencing lanes to avoid experimental bias. The study analyzed two additional independent replicas of 1 million unique cDNA reads from the same blood draw for two donors, one aged 18 to 30 and one aged 80 or older.

Donors were a few dozen systemically healthy Caucasian individuals from Russia aged roughly 6 to 100 years. Each donor gave 8 to 10 milliliters of peripheral blood, collected into EDTA-treated Vacutainer tubes. PBMCs were isolated by Ficoll-Paque density-gradient centrifugation, with at least 6 million obtained per sample. Trizol reagent was used to extract total RNA from PBMCs, with at least 5 micrograms per sample. For every donor, an aliquot of PBMCs went through flow cytometry to measure the percentages of naive CD45RAhigh/CD27high T cells. Results the study describes overall, beyond this receptor: Bulk unsorted PBMC profiling prevented conclusive comparison of naive and antigen-experienced compartments. A strong correlation was found between observed TCR beta diversity and the percentage of naive T cells measured by flow cytometry. Estimates of total diversity based on one million sequenced T cells were regarded as lower bounds and as underestimates. Observed TCR beta diversity per million T cells fell roughly linearly with age, and a significant reduction was already apparent by age around 40. Donor CMV infection status was unknown, potentially confounding age-related changes in expanded clonotypes. Compared with the aged group, more naive CD4+ T cells, fewer expanded clones and increased TCR diversity were shown by the long-lived group, suggesting age selection.

The library was prepared using 5' RACE. TCRdb records Illumina HiSeq 2500 as the sequencer. A second PCR of roughly 6 to 12 cycles was performed with a sample-barcoded 5' primer and a J-beta primer mix. Each TCR beta cDNA molecule received a unique molecular identifier from a template-switch 5' adaptor carrying 12 random nucleotides. At least 3 million CDR3-containing paired-end reads were obtained from each sample. First-strand cDNA was synthesized from all RNA with the Mint cDNA synthesis kit, primed by a TRBC-specific oligonucleotide. All cDNA was treated with uracil-DNA glycosylase and then went through a first 18-cycle PCR with the universal primers M1SS and BC2_uni_R. As for how the authors treated the data: For normalization, 1 million high-quality reads were randomly selected from each sample, with every read carrying a distinct molecular identifier. Reads with shared molecular identifiers were discarded instead of being binned into consensus sequences. MiTCR, set to a Q25 quality threshold and the strictest error-elimination algorithm, was used for CDR3 identification, clonotype clustering and error correction. A nonparametric unseen species model with Euler transformation was used to estimate lower-bound total TCR beta diversity. Using fastp at Q25 and MiXCR, TCRdb reprocessed the public reads and kept productive beta chains. For every CDR3 protein sequence, its rows merge into one entry that carries the most common genes and DNA. TCRdb's processing, not the study's, gives the V and J calls here. This sample lists approximately 810,000 distinct CDR3 sequences; roughly 34% were detected once. Approximately 13% of the sample is taken by the ten largest.

The chain employs TRBV7-9 and TRBJ1-2, and the D gene may be TRBD1, 6 bases matching. The sequencing sample was made of blood. The TCR comes from a man between 18 and 29 years old in good health. The CDR3 corresponds to CASSQGSNYGCTF. The nucleotide sequence reads as follows: TGTGCCAGCAGCCAGGGGTCCAACTATGGCTGCACCTTC.